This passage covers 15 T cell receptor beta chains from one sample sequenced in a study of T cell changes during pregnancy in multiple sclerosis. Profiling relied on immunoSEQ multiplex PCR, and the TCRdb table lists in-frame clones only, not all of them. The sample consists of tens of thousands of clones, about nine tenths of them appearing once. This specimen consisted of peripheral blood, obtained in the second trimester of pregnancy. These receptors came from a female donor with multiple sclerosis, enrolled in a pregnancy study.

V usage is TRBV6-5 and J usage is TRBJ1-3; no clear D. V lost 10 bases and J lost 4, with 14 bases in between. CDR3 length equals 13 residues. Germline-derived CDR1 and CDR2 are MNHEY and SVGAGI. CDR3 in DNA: TGTGCCACCTCAGTTGAACCCGGAAACACCATATATTTT. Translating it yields CATSVEPGNTIYF.

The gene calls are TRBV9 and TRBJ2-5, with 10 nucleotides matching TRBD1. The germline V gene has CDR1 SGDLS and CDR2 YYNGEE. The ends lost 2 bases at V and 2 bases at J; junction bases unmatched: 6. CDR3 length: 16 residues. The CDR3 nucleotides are TGTGCCAGCAGCGTGGGGACAGGGGCGAATCAAGAGACCCAGTACTTC. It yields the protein CASSVGTGANQETQYF.

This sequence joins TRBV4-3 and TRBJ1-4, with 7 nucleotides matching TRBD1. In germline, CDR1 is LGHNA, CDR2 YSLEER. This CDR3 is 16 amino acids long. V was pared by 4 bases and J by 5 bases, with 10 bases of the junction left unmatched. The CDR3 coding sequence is TGCGCCAGCAGCCCACTGGGACAGCCCAAGAATGAAAAACTGTTTTTT. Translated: CASSPLGQPKNEKLFF.

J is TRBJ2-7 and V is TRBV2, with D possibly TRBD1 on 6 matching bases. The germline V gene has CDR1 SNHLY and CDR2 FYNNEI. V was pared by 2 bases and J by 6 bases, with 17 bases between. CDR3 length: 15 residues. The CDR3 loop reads CASSEPMLLRGEQYF. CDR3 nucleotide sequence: TGTGCCAGCAGTGAACCCATGCTCCTCAGGGGCGAGCAGTACTTC.

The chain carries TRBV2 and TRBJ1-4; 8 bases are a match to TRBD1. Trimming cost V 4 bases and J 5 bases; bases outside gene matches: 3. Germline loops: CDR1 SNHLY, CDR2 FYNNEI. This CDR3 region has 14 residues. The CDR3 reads CASSGRTGNEKLFF. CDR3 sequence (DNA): TGTGCCAGCAGTGGAAGGACAGGGAATGAAAAACTGTTTTTT. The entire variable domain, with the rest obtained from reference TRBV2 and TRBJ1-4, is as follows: EPEVTQTPSHQVTQMGQEVILRCVPISNHLYFYWYRQILGQKVEFLVSFYNNEISEKSEIFDDQFSVERPDGSNFTLKIRSTKLEDSAMYFCASSGRTGNEKLFFGSGTQLSVL.

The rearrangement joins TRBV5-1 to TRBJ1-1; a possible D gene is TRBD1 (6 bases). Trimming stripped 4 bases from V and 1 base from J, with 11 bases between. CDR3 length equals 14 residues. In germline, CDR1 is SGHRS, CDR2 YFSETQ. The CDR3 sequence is CASSHPTGNTEAFF. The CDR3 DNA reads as TGCGCCAGCAGCCACCCGACAGGGAACACTGAAGCTTTCTTT.

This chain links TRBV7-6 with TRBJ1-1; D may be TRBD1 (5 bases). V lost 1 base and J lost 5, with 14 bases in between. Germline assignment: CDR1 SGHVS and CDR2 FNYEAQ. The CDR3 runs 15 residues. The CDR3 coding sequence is TGTGCCAGCAGCTTAGAGGCGGGACCAAGAACTGAAGCTTTCTTT. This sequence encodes CASSLEAGPRTEAFF. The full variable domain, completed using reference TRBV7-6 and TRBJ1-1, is GAGVSQSPRYKVTKRGQDVALRCDPISGHVSLYWYRQALGQGPEFLTYFNYEAQQDKSGLPNDRFSAERPEGSISTLTIQRTEQRDSAMYRCASSLEAGPRTEAFFGQGTRLTVV.

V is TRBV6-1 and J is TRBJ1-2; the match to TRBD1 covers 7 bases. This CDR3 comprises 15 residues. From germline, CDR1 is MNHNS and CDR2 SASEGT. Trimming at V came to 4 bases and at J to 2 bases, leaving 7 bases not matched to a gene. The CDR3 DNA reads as TGTGCCAGCAGTGGGGCTTCGACAGGGAACTATGGCTACACCTTC. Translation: CASSGASTGNYGYTF.

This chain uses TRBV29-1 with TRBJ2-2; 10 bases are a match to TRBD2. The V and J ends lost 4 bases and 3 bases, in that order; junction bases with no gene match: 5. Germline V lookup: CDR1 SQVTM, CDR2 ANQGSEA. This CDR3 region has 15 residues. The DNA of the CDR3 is TGCAGCGTTGGCCCTAGCGGGGGTGACACCGGGGAGCTGTTTTTT. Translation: CSVGPSGGDTGELFF.

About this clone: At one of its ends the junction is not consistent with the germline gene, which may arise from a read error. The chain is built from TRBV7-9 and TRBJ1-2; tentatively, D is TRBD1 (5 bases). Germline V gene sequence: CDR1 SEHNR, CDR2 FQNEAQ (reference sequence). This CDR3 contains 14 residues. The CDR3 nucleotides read TGTGCCAGCAGCTTAGGGACAACTACCTTTGGTGGAGCCTTC. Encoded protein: CASSLGTTTFGGAF.

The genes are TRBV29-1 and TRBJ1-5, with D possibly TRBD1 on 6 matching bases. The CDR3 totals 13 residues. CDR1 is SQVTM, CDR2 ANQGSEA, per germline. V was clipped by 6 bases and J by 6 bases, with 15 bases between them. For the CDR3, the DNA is TGCAGCGTGTCCCGGGACATAGCTCAGCCCCAGCATTTT. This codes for CSVSRDIAQPQHF. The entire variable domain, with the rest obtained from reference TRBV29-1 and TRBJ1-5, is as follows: SAVISQKPSRDICQRGTSLTIQCQVDSQVTMMFWYRQQPGQSLTLIATANQGSEATYESGFVIDKFPISRPNLTFSTLTVSNMSPEDSSIYLCSVSRDIAQPQHFGDGTRLSIL.

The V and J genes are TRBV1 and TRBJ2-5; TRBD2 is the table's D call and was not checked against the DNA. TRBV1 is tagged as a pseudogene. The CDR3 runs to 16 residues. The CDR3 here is CTSSRTSGRARETQYF. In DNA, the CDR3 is TGCACCAGCAGCCGTACTAGCGGGAGGGCCAGAGAGACCCAGTACTTC.

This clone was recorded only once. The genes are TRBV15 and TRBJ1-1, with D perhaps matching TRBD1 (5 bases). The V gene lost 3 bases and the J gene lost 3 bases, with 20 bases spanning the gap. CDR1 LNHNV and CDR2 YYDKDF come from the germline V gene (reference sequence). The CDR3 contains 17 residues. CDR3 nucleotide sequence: TGTGCCACCAGCAGGGGGTCTATGGGGGGTTCGGACACTGAAGCTTTCTTT. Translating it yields CATSRGSMGGSDTEAFF.

Written as DNA, the CDR3 is TGTGCCAGCAGCTACGAGGTCCGGGGGTCTGACGGCTACACCTTC. Translated: CASSYEVRGSDGYTF. This chain joins TRBV5-4 and TRBJ1-2; maybe TRBD1 (5 bases). Trimming took off 3 bases at V and 8 bases at J, with 20 bases between the two ends. This CDR3 is 15 amino acids long. Germline V gives CDR1 SGHNT, CDR2 YYREEE (reference sequence).

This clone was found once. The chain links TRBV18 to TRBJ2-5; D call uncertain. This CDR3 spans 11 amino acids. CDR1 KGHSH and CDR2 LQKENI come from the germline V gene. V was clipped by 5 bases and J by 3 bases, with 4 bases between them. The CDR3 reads CASSSKETQYF. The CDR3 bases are TGTGCCAGCTCATCCAAAGAGACCCAGTACTTC.